The T cell receptor beta chain described here comes from a study of regulatory T cells in long-lasting Graves disease. Library construction for TCR beta used iRepertoire HTBI primers and Arm-PCR of CDR3 regions. TCRdb re-analysed the multiplex PCR reads in MiXCR, keeping a single row per CDR3 protein. The sample shows hundreds of thousands of distinct CDR3 sequences, approximately 15% of them seen only once. Time point noted: newly diagnosed GD, antithyroid drugs for less than 3 months. Extracted RNA from PBMCs served as the source of the TCR library. These records were also assigned to another study, of T cells in Graves' hyperthyroidism and ophthalmopathy. That publication notes: Appearing also in blood were most of the thyroid clonotypes expanded above 0.001.

The sequences come from peripheral blood mononuclear cells (PBMCs), collected at new diagnosis, from a patient treated with antithyroid drugs. The clonotype was recovered from a woman aged 25 to 39 with Graves disease.

The CDR3 reads CASSAGGSGNTIYF. CDR3 nucleotides: TGTGCCAGCAGCGCGGGGGGCTCTGGAAACACCATATATTTT. The rearrangement uses TRBV7-2 and TRBJ1-3; D might be TRBD1 (5 bases). The CDR3 has 14 residues. Germline lookup yields CDR1 SGHTA and CDR2 FQGNSA. Trimming pared 5 bases from V and 0 bases from J, leaving 8 bases between. The full variable domain, with the rest looked up from reference TRBV7-2 and TRBJ1-3, is GAGVSQSPSNKVTEKGKDVELRCDPISGHTALYWYRQSLGQGLEFLIYFQGNSAPDKSGLPSDRFSAERTGGSVSTLTIQRTQQEDSAVYLCASSAGGSGNTIYFGEGSWLTVV.